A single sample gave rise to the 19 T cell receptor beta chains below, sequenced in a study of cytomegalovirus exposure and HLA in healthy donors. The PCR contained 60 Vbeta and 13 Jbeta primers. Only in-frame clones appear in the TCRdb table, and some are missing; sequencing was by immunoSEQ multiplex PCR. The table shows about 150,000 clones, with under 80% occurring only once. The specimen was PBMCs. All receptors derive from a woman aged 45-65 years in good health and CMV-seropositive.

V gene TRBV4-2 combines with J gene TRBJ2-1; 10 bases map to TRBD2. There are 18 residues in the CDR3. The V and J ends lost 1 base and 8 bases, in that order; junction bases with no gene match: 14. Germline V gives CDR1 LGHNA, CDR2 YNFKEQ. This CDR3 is CASSQAQSGGDRHYEQFF. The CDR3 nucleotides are TGTGCCAGCAGCCAAGCCCAAAGCGGGGGGGACAGACACTATGAGCAGTTCTTC.

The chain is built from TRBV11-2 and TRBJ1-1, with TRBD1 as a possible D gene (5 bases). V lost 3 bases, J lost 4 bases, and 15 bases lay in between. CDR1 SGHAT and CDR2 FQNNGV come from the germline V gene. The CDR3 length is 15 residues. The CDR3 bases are TGTGCCAGCAGCTTCTACCCCCCAGGGCTCACTGAAGCTTTCTTT. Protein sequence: CASSFYPPGLTEAFF. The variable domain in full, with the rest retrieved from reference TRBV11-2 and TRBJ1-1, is EAGVAQSPRYKIIEKRQSVAFWCNPISGHATLYWYQQILGQGPKLLIQFQNNGVVDDSQLPKDRFSAERLKGVDSTLKIQPAKLEDSAVYLCASSFYPPGLTEAFFGQGTRLTVV.

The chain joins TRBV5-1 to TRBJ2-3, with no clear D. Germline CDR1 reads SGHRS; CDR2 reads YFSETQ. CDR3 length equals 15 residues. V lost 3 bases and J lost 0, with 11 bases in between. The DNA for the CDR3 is TGCGCCAGCAGCTCGAGAGGCTATAGCACAGATACGCAGTATTTT. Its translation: CASSSRGYSTDTQYF.

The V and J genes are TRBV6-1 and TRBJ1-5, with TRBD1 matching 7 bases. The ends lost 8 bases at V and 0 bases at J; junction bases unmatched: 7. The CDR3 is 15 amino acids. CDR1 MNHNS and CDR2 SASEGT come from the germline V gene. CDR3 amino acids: CASYGTAYSNQPQHF. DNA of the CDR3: TGTGCCAGCTATGGGACAGCCTATAGCAATCAGCCCCAGCATTTT.

The CDR3 region is CASSGSQVTNQPQHF. For the CDR3, the DNA is TGTGCCAGCAGTGGGTCGCAGGTAACCAATCAGCCCCAGCATTTT. The chain employs TRBV2 and TRBJ1-5; unclear D gene. V lost 4 bases and J lost 3, with 13 bases in between. The CDR3 length is 15 residues. Germline assignment: CDR1 SNHLY and CDR2 FYNNEI.

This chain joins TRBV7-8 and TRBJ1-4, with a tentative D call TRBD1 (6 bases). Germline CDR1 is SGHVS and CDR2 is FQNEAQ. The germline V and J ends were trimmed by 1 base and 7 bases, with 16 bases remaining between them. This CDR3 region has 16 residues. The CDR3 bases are TGTGCCAGCAGCTTAGGGATGGGGGGAGGGGGTGAAAAACTGTTTTTT. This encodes CASSLGMGGGGEKLFF.

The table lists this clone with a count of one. CDR3 DNA sequence: TGTGCCATCAGTGGTGGACAGGGGTCCACCGGGGAGCTGTTTTTT. Its translation: CAISGGQGSTGELFF. This chain connects TRBV10-3 to TRBJ2-2; 9 nucleotides agree with TRBD1. The length of the CDR3 is 15 residues. Germline V gene sequence: CDR1 ENHRY, CDR2 SYGVKD. V lost 4 bases and J lost 4; bases outside the gene matches: 4.

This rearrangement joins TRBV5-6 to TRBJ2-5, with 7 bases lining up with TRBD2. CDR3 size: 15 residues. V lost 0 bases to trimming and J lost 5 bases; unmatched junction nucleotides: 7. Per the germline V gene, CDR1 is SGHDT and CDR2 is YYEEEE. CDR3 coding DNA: TGTGCCAGCAGCTTGGCCAGGGCAGCGGGGGAGACCCAGTACTTC. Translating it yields CASSLARAAGETQYF. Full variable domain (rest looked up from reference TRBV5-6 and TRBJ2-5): DAGVTQSPTHLIKTRGQQVTLRCSPKSGHDTVSWYQQALGQGPQFIFQYYEEEERQRGNFPDRFSGHQFPNYSSELNVNALLLGDSALYLCASSLARAAGETQYFGPGTRLLVL.

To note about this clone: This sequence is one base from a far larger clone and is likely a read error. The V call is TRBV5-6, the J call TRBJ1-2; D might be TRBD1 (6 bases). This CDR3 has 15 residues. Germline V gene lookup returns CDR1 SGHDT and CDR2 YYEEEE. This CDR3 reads CASSPRQTGVYGHTF. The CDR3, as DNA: TGTGCCAGCAGCCCAAGACAGACAGGAGTTTATGGCCACACCTTC.

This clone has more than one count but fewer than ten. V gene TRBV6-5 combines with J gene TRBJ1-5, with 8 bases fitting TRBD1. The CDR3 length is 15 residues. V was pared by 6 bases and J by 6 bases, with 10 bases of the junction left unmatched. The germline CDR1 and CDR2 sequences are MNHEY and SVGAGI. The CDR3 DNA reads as TGTGCCAGCAGCTTCCGCCAGGGGGCAGGTCAGCCCCAGCATTTT. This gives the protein CASSFRQGAGQPQHF.

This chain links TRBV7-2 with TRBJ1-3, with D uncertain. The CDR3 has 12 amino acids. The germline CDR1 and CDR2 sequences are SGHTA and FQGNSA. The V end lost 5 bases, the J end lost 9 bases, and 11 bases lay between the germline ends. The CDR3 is CASSHERSTIYF. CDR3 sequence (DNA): TGTGCCAGCAGCCATGAACGGAGCACCATATATTTT.

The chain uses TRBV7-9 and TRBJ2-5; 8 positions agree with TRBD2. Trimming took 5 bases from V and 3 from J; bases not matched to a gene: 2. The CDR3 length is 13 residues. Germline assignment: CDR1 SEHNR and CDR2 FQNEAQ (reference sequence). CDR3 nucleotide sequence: TGTGCCAGCAGCCCGGGGGGGAAAGAGACCCAGTACTTC. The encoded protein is CASSPGGKETQYF.

The CDR3 here is CASSVASGGTYNEQFF. The CDR3 DNA is TGTGCCAGCAGCGTAGCTAGCGGGGGTACCTACAATGAGCAGTTCTTC. The chain joins TRBV9 to TRBJ2-1; TRBD2 matches at 10 bases. This CDR3 region has 16 residues. J gave up 2 bases and V 0 bases, and 2 bases lay outside the gene matches. The germline gives CDR1 SGDLS, CDR2 YYNGEE. The full variable domain, completed using reference TRBV9 and TRBJ2-1, is DSGVTQTPKHLITATGQRVTLRCSPRSGDLSVYWYQQSLDQGLQFLIQYYNGEERAKGNILERFSAQQFPDLHSELNLSSLELGDSALYFCASSVASGGTYNEQFFGPGTRLTVL.

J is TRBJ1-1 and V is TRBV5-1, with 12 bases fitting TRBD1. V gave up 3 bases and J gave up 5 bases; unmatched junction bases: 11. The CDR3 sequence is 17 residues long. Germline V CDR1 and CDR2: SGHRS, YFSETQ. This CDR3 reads CASSWGQGAALGTEAFF. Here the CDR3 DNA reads TGCGCCAGCAGCTGGGGACAGGGGGCAGCTTTGGGAACTGAAGCTTTCTTT.

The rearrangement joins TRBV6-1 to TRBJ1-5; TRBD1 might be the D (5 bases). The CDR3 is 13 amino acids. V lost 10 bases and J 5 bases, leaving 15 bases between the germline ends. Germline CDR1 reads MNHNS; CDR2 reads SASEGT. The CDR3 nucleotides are TGTGCCATCAGAGACAGTCTGGATCAGCCCCAGCATTTT. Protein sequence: CAIRDSLDQPQHF.

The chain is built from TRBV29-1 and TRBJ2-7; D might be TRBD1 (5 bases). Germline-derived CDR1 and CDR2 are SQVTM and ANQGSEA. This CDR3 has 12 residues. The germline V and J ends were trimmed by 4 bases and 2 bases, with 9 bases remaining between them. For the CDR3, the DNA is TGCAGCGTTGTACAGGTACCCTACGAGCAGTACTTC. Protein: CSVVQVPYEQYF.

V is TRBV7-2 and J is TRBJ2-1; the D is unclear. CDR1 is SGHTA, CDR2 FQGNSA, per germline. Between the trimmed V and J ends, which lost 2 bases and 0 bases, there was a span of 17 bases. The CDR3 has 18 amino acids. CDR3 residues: CASSLWAAYLSSYNEQFF. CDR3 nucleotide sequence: TGTGCCAGCAGCTTATGGGCTGCCTATTTGAGCTCCTACAATGAGCAGTTCTTC.

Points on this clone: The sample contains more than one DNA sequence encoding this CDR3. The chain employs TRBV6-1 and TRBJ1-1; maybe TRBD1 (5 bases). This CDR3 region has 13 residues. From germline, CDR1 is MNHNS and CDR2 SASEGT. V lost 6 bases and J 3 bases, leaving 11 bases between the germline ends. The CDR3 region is CASSGGRDTEAFF. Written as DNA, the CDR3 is TGTGCCAGCAGCGGCGGCAGGGACACTGAAGCTTTCTTT.

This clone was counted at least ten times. The CDR3 sequence is CASSKSGTGGYEQYF. The CDR3 bases are TGTGCCAGCAGTAAATCGGGGACAGGGGGCTACGAGCAGTACTTC. The J gene is TRBJ2-7, the V gene TRBV2; 11 bases are a match to TRBD1. The ends lost 5 bases at V and 3 bases at J; junction bases unmatched: 6. CDR3 length: 15 residues. Germline V gives CDR1 SNHLY, CDR2 FYNNEI.